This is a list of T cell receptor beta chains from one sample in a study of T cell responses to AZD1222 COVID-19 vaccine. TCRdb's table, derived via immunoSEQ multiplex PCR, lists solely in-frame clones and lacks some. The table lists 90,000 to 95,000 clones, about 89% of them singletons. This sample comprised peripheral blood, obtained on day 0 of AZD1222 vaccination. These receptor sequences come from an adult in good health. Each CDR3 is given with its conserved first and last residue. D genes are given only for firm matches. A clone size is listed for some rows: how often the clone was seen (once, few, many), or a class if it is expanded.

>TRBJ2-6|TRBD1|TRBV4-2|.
CASSQRGQAGANVLTF
TGTGCCAGCAGCCAGAGGGGGCAAGCTGGGGCCAACGTCCTGACTTTC
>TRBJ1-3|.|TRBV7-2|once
CASSLASRGRGNTIYF
TGTGCCAGCAGCTTAGCGTCCAGGGGCAGGGGAAACACCATATATTTT
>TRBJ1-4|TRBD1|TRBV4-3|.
CASSQATYRGQGEKLFF
TGCGCCAGCAGCCAAGCCACCTACAGGGGCCAGGGTGAAAAACTGTTTTTT
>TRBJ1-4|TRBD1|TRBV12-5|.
CASGPRSDRGEKLFF
TGTGCTAGTGGTCCACGCAGCGACAGGGGTGAAAAACTGTTTTTT
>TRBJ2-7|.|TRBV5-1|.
CASSLGAGPGVYEQYF
TGCGCCAGCAGCTTGGGGGCAGGCCCAGGGGTCTACGAGCAGTACTTC
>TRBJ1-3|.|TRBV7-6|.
CASSLAVKSSGNTIYF
TGTGCCAGCAGCTTAGCGGTTAAGAGCTCTGGAAACACCATATATTTT
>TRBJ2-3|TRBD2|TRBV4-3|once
CASSQETARGGGDTQYF
TGCGCCAGCAGCCAAGAAACGGCTCGCGGGGGAGGGGATACGCAGTATTTT
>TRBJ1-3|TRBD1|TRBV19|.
CASSTTGTGTGNTIYF
TGTGCCAGTAGTACGACCGGGACAGGGACTGGAAACACCATATATTTT
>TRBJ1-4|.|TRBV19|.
CASSPRTDPNEKLFF
TGTGCCAGTAGTCCCAGGACGGATCCTAATGAAAAACTGTTTTTT
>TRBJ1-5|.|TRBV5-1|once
CASSLEGEGNQPQHF
TGCGCCAGCAGCTTGGAGGGTGAGGGCAATCAGCCCCAGCATTTT
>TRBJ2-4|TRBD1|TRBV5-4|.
CASSQVGTGEAKNIQYF
TGTGCCAGCAGCCAGGTCGGGACAGGGGAGGCCAAAAACATTCAGTACTTC
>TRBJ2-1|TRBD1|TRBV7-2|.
CASSLGTGGHNEQFF
TGTGCCAGCAGCTTGGGGACAGGGGGACACAATGAGCAGTTCTTC
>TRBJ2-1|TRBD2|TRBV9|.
CASSVSPTLAATYNEQFF
TGTGCCAGCAGCGTTTCCCCCACTCTAGCGGCCACCTACAATGAGCAGTTCTTC
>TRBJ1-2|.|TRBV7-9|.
CASSLRAIEGDYTF
TGTGCCAGCAGCTTAAGGGCCATAGAGGGCGACTACACCTTC